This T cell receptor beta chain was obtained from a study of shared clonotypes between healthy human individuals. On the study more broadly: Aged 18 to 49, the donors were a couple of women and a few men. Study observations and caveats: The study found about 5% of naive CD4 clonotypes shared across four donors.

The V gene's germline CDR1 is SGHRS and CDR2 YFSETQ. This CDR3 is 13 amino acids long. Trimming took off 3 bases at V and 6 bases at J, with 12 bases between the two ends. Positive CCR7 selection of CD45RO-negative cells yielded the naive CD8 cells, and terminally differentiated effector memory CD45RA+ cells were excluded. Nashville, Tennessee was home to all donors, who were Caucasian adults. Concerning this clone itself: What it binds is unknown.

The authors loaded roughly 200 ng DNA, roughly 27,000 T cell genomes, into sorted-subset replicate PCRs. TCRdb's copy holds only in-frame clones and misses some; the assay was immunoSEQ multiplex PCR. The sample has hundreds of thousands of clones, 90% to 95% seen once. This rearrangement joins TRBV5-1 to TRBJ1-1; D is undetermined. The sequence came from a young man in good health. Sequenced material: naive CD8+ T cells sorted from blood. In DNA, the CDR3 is TGCGCCAGCAGCTCGGCGGTTTCCCCTGAAGCTTTCTTT. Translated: CASSSAVSPEAFF.